In this sample, the clone carrying this T cell receptor (beta chain) turned up once. The sample comes from a study of blood T cell repertoires in COVID-19. TCRdb keeps only in-frame clones here, not all; method: immunoSEQ multiplex PCR. There are 150,000 or so clones in the sample; 80% to 85% occur only once, and 12% to 15% lies in the top ten. This TCR derives from a man aged 18-30 years with active or convalescent COVID-19. Input material: peripheral blood.

The CDR3 coding sequence is TGTGCCAGCAGATCCCAGGGGGATTTGGAGACCCAGTACTTC. Its protein product is CASRSQGDLETQYF. This chain links TRBV6-6 with TRBJ2-5, with 7 bases lining up with TRBD1. The CDR3 sequence is 14 residues long. Trimming removed 6 bases from V and 5 bases from J; junction bases left unmatched: 9. Germline V lookup: CDR1 MNHNY, CDR2 SVGAGI (reference sequence).